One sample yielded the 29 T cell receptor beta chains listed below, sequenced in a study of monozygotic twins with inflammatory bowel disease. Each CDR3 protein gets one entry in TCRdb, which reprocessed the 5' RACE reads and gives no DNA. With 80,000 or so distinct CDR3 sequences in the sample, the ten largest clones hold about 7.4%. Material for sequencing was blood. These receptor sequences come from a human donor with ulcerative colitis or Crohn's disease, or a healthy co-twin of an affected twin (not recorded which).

CDR3 region: CASSLLRASTEAFF. This chain joins TRBV5-1 and TRBJ1-1; the TRBD1 assignment by TCRdb is unverifiable without DNA. The germline V gene encodes CDR1 SGHRS and CDR2 YFSETQ. This CDR3 contains 14 residues.

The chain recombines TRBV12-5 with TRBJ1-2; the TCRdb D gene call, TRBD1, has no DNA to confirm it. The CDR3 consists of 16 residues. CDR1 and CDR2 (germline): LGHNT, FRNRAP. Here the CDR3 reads CASGLVTDRMNYGYTF.

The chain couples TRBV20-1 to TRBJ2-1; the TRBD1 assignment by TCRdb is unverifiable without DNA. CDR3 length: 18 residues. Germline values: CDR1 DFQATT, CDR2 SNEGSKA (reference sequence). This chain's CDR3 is CSARDGGSPRNPYNEQFF.

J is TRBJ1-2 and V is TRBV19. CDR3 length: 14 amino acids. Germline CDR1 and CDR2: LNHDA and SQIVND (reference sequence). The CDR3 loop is CASSGTGSNYGYTF.

CDR3 in amino acids: CASSPGRSRGANYGYTF. V and J are TRBV3-1 and TRBJ1-2; TCRdb outputs TRBD1, but without DNA this stays unchecked. Germline V CDR1 and CDR2: LGHDT, YNNKEL (reference sequence). The CDR3 is made up of 17 amino acids. The full variable domain, rest sourced from reference TRBV3-1 and TRBJ1-2, is DTAVSQTPKYLVTQMGNDKSIKCEQNLGHDTMYWYKQDSKKFLKIMFSYNNKELIINETVPNRFSPKSPDKAHLNLHINSLELGDSAVYFCASSPGRSRGANYGYTFGSGTRLTVV.

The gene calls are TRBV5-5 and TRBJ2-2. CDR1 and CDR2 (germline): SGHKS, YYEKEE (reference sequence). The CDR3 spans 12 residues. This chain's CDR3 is CASSLLTGELFF.

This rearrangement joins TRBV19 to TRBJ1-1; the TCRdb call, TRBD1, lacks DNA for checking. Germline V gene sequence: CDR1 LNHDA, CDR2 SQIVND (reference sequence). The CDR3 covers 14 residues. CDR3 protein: CASNWDSLNTEAFF. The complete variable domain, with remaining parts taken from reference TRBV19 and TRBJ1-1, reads DGGITQSPKYLFRKEGQNVTLSCEQNLNHDAMYWYRQDPGQGLRLIYYSQIVNDFQKGDIAEGYSVSREKKESFPLTVTSAQKNPTAFYLCASNWDSLNTEAFFGQGTRLTVV.

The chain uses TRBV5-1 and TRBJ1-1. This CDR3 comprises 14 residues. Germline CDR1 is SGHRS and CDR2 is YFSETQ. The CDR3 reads CASSLEGGSTEAFF.

CDR3 sequence: CSARGSSGYEQYF. This rearrangement joins TRBV20-1 to TRBJ2-7; as DNA is missing, the TRBD2 call by TCRdb cannot be tested. CDR3 length: 13 residues. Germline V gene lookup returns CDR1 DFQATT and CDR2 SNEGSKA (reference sequence).

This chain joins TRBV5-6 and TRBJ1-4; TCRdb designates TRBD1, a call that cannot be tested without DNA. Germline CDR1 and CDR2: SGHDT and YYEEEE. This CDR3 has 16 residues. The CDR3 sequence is CASSLGQGATNEKLFF. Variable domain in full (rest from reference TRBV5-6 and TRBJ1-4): DAGVTQSPTHLIKTRGQQVTLRCSPKSGHDTVSWYQQALGQGPQFIFQYYEEEERQRGNFPDRFSGHQFPNYSSELNVNALLLGDSALYLCASSLGQGATNEKLFFGSGTQLSVL.

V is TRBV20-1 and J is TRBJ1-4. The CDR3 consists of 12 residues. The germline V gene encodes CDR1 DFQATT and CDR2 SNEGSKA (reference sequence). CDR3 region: CSASGGNEKLFF.

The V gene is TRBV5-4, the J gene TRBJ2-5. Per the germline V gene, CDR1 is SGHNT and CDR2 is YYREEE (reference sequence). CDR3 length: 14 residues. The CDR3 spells CASSLAGYQETQYF.

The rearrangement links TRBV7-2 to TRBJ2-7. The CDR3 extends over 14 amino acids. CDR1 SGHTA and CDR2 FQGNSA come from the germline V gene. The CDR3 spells CASSSTQSSYEQYF.

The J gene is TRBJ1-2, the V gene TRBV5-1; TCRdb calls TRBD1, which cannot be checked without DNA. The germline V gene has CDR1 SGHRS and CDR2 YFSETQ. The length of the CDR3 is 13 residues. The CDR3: CASTPRGDYGYTF.

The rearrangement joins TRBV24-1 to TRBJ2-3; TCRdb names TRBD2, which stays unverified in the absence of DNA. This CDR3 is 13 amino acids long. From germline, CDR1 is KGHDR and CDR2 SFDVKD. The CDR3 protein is CATSGGGTDTQYF.

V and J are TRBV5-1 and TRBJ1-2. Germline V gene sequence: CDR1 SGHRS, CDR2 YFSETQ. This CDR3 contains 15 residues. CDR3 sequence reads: CASSFEAGYGYGYTF.

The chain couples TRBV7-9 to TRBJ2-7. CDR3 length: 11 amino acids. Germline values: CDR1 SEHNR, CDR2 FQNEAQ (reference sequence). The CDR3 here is CASSLEVEQYF.

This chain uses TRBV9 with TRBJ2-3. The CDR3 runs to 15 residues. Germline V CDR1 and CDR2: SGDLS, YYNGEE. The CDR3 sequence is CASSVLAGGTDTQYF.

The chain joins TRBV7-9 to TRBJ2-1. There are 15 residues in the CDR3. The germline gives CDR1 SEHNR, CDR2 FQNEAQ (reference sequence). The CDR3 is CASSLGVRSYNEQFF.

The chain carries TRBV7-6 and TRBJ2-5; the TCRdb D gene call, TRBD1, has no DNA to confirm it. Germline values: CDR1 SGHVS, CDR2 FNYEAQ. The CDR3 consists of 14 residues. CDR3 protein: CASSLDRQGITQYF.

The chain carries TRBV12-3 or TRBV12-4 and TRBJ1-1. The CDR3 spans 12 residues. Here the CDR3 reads CASSWTSPEAFF.

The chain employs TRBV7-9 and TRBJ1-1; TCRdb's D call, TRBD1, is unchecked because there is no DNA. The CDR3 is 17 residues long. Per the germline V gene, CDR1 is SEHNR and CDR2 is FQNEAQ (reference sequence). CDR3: CASSFRGRTVLDTEAFF.

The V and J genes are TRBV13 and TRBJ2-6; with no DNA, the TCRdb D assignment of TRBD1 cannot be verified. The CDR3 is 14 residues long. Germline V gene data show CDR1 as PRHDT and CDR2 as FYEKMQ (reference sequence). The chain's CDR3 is CASSPRAGANVLTF.

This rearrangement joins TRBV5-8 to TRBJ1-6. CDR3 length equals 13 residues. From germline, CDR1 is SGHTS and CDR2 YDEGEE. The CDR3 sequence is CASQRSENSPLHF.

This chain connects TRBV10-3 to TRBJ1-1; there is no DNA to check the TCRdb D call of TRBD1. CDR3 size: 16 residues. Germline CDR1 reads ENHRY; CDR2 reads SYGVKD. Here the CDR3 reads CAISDPGAGGGTRAFF.

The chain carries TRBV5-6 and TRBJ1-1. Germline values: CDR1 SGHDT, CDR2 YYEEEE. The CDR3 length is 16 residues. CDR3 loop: CASSLEGLRPNTEAFF.

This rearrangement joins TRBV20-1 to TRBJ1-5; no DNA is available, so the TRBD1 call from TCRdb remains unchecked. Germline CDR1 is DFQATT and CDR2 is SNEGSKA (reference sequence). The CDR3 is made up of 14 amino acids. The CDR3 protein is CSARLRSGNQPQHF.

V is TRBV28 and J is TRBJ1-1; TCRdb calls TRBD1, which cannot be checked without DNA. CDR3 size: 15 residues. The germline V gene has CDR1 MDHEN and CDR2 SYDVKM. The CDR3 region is CASSLRHIGGTEAFF.

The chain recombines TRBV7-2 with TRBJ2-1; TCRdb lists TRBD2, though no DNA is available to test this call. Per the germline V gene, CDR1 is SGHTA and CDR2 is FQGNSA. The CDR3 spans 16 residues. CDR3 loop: CASSLALAGGYNEQFF.